The sequence of this T cell receptor (beta chain) was determined in a study of OX40 agonist ivuxolimab in advanced cancers. Notes on the study in general: CD4+ and CD8+ blood T cells expanded clonally by week 6 at 0.1 to 3.0 mg/kg.

CDR1 and CDR2 (germline): SEHNR, FQNEAQ (reference sequence). This CDR3 is built from 15 residues. The V gene lost 4 bases and the J gene lost 12 bases, with 22 bases spanning the gap. Measured with immunoSEQ multiplex PCR; TCRdb has only the in-frame clones, and not every one. The sample gives around 41,000 clones, about 88% of which show up once; 13% is in the top ten. A single count supports this clone. The antigen is undetermined. The chain joins TRBV7-9 to TRBJ2-1; D call uncertain. The sequencing used CD4+ or CD8+ T cells sorted from blood, collected in a trial of the OX40 agonist ivuxolimab. This TCR was sampled from an adult with an advanced solid tumor such as melanoma, head and neck, liver or kidney cancer. The CDR3 region is CASSSINRPARVQFF. As DNA, the CDR3 is TGTGCCAGCAGCTCCATTAATCGGCCGGCCAGAGTGCAGTTCTTC.